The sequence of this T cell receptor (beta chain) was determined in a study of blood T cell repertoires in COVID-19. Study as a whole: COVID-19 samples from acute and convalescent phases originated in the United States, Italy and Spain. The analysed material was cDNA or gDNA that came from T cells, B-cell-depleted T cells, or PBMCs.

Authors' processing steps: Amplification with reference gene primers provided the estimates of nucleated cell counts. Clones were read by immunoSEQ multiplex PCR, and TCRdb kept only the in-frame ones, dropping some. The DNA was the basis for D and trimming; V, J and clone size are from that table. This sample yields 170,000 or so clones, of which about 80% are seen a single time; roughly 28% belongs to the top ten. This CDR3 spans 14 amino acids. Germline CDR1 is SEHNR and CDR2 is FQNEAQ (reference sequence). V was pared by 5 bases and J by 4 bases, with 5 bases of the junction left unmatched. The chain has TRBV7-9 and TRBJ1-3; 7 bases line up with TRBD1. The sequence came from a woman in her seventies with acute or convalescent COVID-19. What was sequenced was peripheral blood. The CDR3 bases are TGTGCCAGCAGCCCCTTGACAGGGGGAAACACCATATATTTT. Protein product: CASSPLTGGNTIYF.